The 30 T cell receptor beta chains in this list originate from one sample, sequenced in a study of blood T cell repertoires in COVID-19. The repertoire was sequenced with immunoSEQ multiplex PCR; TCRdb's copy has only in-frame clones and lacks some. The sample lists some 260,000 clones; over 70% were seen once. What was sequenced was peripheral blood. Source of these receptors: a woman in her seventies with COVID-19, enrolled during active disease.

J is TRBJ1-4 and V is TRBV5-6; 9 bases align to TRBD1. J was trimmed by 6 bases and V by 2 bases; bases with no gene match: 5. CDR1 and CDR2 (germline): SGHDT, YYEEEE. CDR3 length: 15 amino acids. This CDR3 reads CASSFETGGDEKLFF. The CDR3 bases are TGTGCCAGCAGCTTTGAGACAGGGGGGGATGAAAAACTGTTTTTT.

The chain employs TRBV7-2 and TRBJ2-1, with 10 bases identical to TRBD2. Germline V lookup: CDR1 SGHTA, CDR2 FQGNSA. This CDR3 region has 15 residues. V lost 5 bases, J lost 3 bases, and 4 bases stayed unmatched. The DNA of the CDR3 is TGTGCCAGCAGCGTTGGGACTAGCGACTACAATGAGCAGTTCTTC. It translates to CASSVGTSDYNEQFF.

In DNA form, the CDR3 reads TGCGCCAGCAGCTTGGCTGTAGCGGGAGGGCCCCGGCCTGAGCAGTTCTTC. Translated, it gives CASSLAVAGGPRPEQFF. The chain couples TRBV5-1 to TRBJ2-1; 11 bases map to TRBD2. V lost 0 bases and J lost 9; bases outside the gene matches: 11. This CDR3 region has 17 residues. Germline values: CDR1 SGHRS, CDR2 YFSETQ.

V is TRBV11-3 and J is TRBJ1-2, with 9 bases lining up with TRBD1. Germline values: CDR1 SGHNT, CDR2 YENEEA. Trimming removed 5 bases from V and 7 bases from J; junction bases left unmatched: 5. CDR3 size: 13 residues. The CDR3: CASSRGTGSGYTF. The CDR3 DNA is TGTGCCAGCAGCCGAGGGACAGGGTCTGGCTACACCTTC.

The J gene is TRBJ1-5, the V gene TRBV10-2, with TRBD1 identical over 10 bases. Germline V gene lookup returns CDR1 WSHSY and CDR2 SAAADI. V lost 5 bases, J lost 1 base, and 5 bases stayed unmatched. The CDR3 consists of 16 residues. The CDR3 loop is CASSRQGAGSNQPQHF. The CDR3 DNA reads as TGCGCCAGCAGTAGACAGGGGGCAGGGAGCAATCAGCCCCAGCATTTT.

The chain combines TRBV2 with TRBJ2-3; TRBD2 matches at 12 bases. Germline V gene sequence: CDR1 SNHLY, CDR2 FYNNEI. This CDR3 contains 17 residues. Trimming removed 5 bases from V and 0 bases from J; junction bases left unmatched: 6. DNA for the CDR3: TGTGCCAGCAGTCCCCTAGCGGGAGGGTCTAGCACAGATACGCAGTATTTT. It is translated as CASSPLAGGSSTDTQYF. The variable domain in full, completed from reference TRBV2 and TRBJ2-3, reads EPEVTQTPSHQVTQMGQEVILRCVPISNHLYFYWYRQILGQKVEFLVSFYNNEISEKSEIFDDQFSVERPDGSNFTLKIRSTKLEDSAMYFCASSPLAGGSSTDTQYFGPGTRLTVL.

This chain's CDR3 is CASSPRQTTEAFF. The CDR3 DNA sequence: TGTGCCAGTAGTCCACGACAGACCACTGAAGCTTTCTTT. The chain has TRBV19 and TRBJ1-1; weak D call: TRBD1 (5 bases). Trimming removed 5 bases from V and 4 bases from J, with 11 bases in between. The germline V gene encodes CDR1 LNHDA and CDR2 SQIVND (reference sequence). This CDR3 is built from 13 residues.

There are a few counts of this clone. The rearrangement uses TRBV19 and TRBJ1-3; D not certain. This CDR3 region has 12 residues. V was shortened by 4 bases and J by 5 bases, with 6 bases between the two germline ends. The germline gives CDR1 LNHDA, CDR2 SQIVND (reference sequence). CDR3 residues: CASSTDRNTIYF. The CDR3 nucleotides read TGTGCCAGTAGTACCGACAGAAACACCATATATTTT. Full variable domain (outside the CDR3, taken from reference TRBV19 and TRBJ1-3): DGGITQSPKYLFRKEGQNVTLSCEQNLNHDAMYWYRQDPGQGLRLIYYSQIVNDFQKGDIAEGYSVSREKKESFPLTVTSAQKNPTAFYLCASSTDRNTIYFGEGSWLTVV.

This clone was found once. CDR3 loop: CATSREIVRTAANEKLFF. Written as DNA, the CDR3 is TGTGCCACCAGCAGAGAAATTGTTAGGACAGCGGCTAATGAAAAACTGTTTTTT. This chain links TRBV15 with TRBJ1-4, with D maybe TRBD1 (6 bases). The germline CDR1 and CDR2 sequences are LNHNV and YYDKDF (reference sequence). V was pared by 0 bases and J by 3 bases, with 17 bases between. There are 18 residues in the CDR3.

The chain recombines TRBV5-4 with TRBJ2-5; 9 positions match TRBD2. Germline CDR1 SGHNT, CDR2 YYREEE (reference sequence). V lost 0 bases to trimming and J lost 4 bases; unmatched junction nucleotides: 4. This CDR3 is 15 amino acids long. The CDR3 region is CASSLASGVSETQYF. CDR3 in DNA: TGTGCCAGCAGCTTGGCTAGCGGGGTTTCAGAGACCCAGTACTTC.

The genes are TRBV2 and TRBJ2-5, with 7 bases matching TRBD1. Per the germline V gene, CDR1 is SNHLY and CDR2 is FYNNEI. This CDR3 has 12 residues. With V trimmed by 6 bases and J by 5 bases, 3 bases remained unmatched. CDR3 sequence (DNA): TGTGCCAGCAGGACAGGGTCCGAGACCCAGTACTTC. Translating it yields CASRTGSETQYF.

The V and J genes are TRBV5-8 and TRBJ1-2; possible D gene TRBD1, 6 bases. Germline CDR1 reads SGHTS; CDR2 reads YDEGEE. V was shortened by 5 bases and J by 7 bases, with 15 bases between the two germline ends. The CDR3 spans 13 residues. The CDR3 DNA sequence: TGTGCCAGCAGGCTGGCAGGGGCGGGTGGCTACACCTTC. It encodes CASRLAGAGGYTF.

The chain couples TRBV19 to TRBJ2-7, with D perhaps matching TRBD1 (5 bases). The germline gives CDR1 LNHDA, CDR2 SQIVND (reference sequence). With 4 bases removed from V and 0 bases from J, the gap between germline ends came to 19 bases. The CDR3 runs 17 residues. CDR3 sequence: CASSTRPPTGSSYEQYF. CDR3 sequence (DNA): TGTGCCAGTAGTACCCGACCCCCAACAGGCAGCTCCTACGAGCAGTACTTC.

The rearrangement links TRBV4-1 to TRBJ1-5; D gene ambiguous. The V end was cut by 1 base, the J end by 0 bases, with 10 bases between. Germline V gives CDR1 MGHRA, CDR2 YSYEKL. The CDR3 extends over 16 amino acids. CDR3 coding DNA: TGCGCCAGCAGCCAAGGGTCTGACTTTAGCAATCAGCCCCAGCATTTT. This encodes CASSQGSDFSNQPQHF.

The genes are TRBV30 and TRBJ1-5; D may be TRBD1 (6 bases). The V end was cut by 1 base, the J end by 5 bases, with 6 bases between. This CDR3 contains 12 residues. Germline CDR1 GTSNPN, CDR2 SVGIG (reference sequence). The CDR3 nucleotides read TGTGCCTGGAGTGGGACAGATCAGCCCCAGCATTTT. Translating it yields CAWSGTDQPQHF. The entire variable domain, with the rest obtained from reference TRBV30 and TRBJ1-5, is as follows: SQTIHQWPATLVQPVGSPLSLECTVEGTSNPNLYWYRQAAGRGLQLLFYSVGIGQISSEVPQNLSASRPQDRQFILSSKKLLLSDSGFYLCAWSGTDQPQHFGDGTRLSIL.

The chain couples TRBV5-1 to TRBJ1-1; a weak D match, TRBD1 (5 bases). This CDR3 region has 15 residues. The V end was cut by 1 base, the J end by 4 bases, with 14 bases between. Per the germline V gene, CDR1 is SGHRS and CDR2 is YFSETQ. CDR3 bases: TGCGCCAGCAGCTTGAGCTCAGGGTGGAGCACTGAAGCTTTCTTT. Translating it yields CASSLSSGWSTEAFF.

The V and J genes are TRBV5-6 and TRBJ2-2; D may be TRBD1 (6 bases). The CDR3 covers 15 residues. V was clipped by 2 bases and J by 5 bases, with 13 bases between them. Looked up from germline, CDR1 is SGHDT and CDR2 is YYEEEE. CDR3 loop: CASSLRQVQTGELFF. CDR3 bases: TGTGCCAGCAGCTTAAGACAGGTTCAGACCGGGGAGCTGTTTTTT.

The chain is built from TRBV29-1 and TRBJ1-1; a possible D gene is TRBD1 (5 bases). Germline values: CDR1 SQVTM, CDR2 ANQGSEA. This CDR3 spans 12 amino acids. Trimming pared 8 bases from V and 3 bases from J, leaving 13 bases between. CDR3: CSSWGGDTEAFF. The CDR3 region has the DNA TGCAGCTCCTGGGGGGGGGACACTGAAGCTTTCTTT. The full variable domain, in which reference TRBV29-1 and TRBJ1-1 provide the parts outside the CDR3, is SAVISQKPSRDICQRGTSLTIQCQVDSQVTMMFWYRQQPGQSLTLIATANQGSEATYESGFVIDKFPISRPNLTFSTLTVSNMSPEDSSIYLCSSWGGDTEAFFGQGTRLTVV.

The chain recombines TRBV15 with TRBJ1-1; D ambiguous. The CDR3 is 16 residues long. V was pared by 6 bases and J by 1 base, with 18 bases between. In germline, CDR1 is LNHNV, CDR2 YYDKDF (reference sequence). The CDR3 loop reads CATSSTHGRWNTEAFF. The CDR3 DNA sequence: TGTGCCACCAGTAGTACTCATGGGAGGTGGAACACTGAAGCTTTCTTT.

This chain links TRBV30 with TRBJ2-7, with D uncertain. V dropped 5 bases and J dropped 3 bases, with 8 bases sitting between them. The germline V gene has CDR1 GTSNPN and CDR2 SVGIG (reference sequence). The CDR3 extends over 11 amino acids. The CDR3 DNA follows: TGTGCCTGGGATGCAGGCTACGAGCAGTACTTC. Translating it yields CAWDAGYEQYF.

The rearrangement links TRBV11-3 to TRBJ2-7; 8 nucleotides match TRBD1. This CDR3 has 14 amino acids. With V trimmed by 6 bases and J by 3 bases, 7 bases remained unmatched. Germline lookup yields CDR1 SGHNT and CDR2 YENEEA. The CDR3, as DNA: TGTGCCAGCAGTCCAGGGGGCAGGGGCTACGAGCAGTACTTC. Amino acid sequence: CASSPGGRGYEQYF.

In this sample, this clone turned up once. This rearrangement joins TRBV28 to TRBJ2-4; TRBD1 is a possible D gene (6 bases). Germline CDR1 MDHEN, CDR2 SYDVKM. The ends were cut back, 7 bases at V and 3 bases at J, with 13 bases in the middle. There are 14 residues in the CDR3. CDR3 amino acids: CASNSPGHKNIQYF. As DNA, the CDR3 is TGTGCCAGCAATTCACCGGGACACAAAAACATTCAGTACTTC.

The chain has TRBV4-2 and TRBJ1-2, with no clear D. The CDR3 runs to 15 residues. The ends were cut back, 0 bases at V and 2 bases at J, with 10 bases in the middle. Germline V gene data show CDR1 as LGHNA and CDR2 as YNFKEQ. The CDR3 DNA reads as TGTGCCAGCAGCCAAGATCCGTCAGAAAACTATGGCTACACCTTC. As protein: CASSQDPSENYGYTF.

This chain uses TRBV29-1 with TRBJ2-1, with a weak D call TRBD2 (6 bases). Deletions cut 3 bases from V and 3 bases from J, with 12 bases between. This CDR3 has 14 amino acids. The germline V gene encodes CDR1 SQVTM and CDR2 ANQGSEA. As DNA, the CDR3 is TGCAGCGTTGATAGGAGGGCCTACTACAATGAGCAGTTCTTC. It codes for CSVDRRAYYNEQFF.

CDR3 protein: CASSTDRGRDEKLFF. The CDR3 DNA is TGTGCCAGCAGTACGGACAGGGGGCGGGACGAAAAACTGTTTTTT. The chain is built from TRBV2 and TRBJ1-4; TRBD1 aligns across 11 bases. The CDR3 is made up of 15 amino acids. Germline CDR1 SNHLY, CDR2 FYNNEI. J gave up 8 bases and V 5 bases, and 7 bases lay outside the gene matches.

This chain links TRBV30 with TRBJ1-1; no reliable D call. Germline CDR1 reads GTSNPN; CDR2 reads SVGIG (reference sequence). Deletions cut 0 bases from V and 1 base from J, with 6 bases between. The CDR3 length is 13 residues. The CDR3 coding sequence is TGTGCCTGGAGTGTAATGGCGAACACTGAAGCTTTCTTT. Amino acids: CAWSVMANTEAFF.

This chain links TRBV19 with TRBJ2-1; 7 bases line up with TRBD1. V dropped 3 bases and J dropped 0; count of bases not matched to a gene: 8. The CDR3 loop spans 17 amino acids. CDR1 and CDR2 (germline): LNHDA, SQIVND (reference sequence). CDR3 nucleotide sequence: TGTGCCAGTAGTATCGGACAGGCACTGAGCTCCTACAATGAGCAGTTCTTC. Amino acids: CASSIGQALSSYNEQFF.

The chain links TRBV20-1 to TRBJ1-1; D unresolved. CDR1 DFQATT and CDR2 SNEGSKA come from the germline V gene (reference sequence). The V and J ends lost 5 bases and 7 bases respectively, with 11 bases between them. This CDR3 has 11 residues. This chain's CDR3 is CSALSASEAFF. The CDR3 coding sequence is TGCAGTGCTCTAAGCGCAAGTGAAGCTTTCTTT.

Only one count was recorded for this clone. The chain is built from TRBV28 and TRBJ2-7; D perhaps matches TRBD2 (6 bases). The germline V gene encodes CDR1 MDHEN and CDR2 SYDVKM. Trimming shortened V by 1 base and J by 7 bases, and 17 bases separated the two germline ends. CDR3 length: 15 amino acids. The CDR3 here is CASSLYLADAREQYF. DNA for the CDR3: TGTGCCAGCAGTTTATATTTAGCGGACGCTAGGGAGCAGTACTTC.

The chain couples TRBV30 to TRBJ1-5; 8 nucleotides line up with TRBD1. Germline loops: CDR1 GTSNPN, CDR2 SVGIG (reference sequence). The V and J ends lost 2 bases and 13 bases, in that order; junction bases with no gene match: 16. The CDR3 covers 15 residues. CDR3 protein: CAWSNLGQGPGEQHF. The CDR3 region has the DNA TGTGCCTGGAGTAACCTTGGACAGGGACCTGGAGAGCAGCATTTT. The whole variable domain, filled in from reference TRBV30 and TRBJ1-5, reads SQTIHQWPATLVQPVGSPLSLECTVEGTSNPNLYWYRQAAGRGLQLLFYSVGIGQISSEVPQNLSASRPQDRQFILSSKKLLLSDSGFYLCAWSNLGQGPGEQHFGDGTRLSIL.